A selection of T cell receptor beta chains follows, all from one sample in a study of blood T cells in healthy people across ages. In TCRdb, the 5' RACE reads were re-called with MiXCR into one record per CDR3 protein. Here the sample spans 1.8 million or so distinct CDR3 sequences, about 39% being singletons. The sequenced sample was blood. The receptors stem from a human donor in good health. The CDR3 runs from the conserved cysteine through the conserved F or W. A D gene is named only where the DNA matches it firmly. Part of the rows lack a size; the others show once, few, many or a class for expanded clones.

d_call | j_call | clone_size | v_call | cdr3_aa | cdr3_nt
TRBD1 | TRBJ1-2 | . | TRBV7-9 | CASSDRDRGGNYGYTF | TGTGCCAGCAGCGACCGGGACAGGGGAGGGAACTATGGCTACACCTTC
. | TRBJ1-2 | . | TRBV12-3/TRBV12-4 | CASSLGGYAGDYTF | TGTGCCAGCAGTTTAGGAGGGTACGCGGGTGACTACACCTTC
. | TRBJ2-1 | . | TRBV28 | CASSLRYGQGNEQFF | TGTGCCAGCAGTTTAAGATATGGCCAAGGCAATGAGCAGTTCTTC
TRBD2 | TRBJ2-3 | . | TRBV12-3/TRBV12-4 | CASRPTSGNLDTQYF | TGTGCCAGCAGGCCGACTAGCGGTAACTTAGATACGCAGTATTTT
. | TRBJ1-1 | . | TRBV12-3/TRBV12-4 | CASSPTCTEAFF | TGTGCCAGCAGTCCCACCTGCACTGAAGCTTTCTTT
. | TRBJ2-2 | . | TRBV12-3/TRBV12-4 | CASRDKAVGELFF | TGTGCCAGCAGAGACAAAGCCGTCGGGGAGCTGTTTTTT
. | TRBJ1-1 | . | TRBV29-1 | CSVDSLTEAFF | TGCAGCGTTGACTCCCTCACTGAAGCTTTCTTT
TRBD1 | TRBJ2-5 | few | TRBV29-1 | CSVDLGQGTQYF | TGCAGCGTTGATCTGGGACAGGGGACCCAGTACTTC
TRBD1 | TRBJ1-5 | . | TRBV29-1 | CSARTGDSNQLQHF | TGCAGCGCCCGAACAGGGGATAGCAATCAGCTCCAGCATTTT
. | TRBJ1-4 | . | TRBV12-3/TRBV12-4 | CASSLGSLGTNEKLFF | TGTGCCAGCAGTTTAGGTAGCCTCGGGACTAATGAAAAACTGTTTTTT
. | TRBJ1-2 | . | TRBV20-1 | CSAGEVLYGYTF | TGCAGTGCTGGGGAGGTCCTCTATGGCTACACCTTC
. | TRBJ2-1 | . | TRBV20-1 | CSARPTGYYNEQFF | TGCAGTGCTAGGCCTACAGGATACTACAATGAGCAGTTCTTC
. | TRBJ2-6 | . | TRBV5-1 | CASSLGGVSSGANVLTF | TGCGCCAGCAGCTTAGGGGGGGTCAGCTCTGGGGCCAACGTCCTGACTTTC
. | TRBJ1-2 | . | TRBV30 | CAWSGQVNGYTF | TGTGCCTGGAGTGGACAGGTGAATGGCTACACCTTC
. | TRBJ2-1 | . | TRBV7-8 | CAGSLFGVVEQFF | TGTGCCGGCAGCTTATTTGGCGTGGTTGAGCAGTTCTTC
. | TRBJ2-1 | . | TRBV4-2 | CASSQEGPGGVYNEQFF | TGTGCCAGCAGCCAAGAGGGCCCTGGCGGGGTCTACAATGAGCAGTTCTTC
. | TRBJ2-3 | few | TRBV29-1 | CSVGAVAVATDTQYF | TGCAGCGTGGGGGCGGTAGCGGTTGCCACAGATACGCAGTATTTT
TRBD1 | TRBJ2-3 | . | TRBV7-6 | CASSPRQGAKDTQYF | TGTGCCAGCAGCCCCAGACAGGGGGCGAAAGATACGCAGTATTTT
. | TRBJ2-4 | . | TRBV24-1 | CATSPTGEGQEQYF | TGTGCCACCAGCCCTACAGGGGAGGGACAAGAGCAGTACTTC
TRBD1 | TRBJ2-3 | . | TRBV5-5 | CASSLEQGSDTQYF | TGTGCCAGCAGCTTGGAACAGGGGTCAGATACGCAGTATTTT
TRBD2 | TRBJ2-3 | . | TRBV28 | CASSLFLPLAGDRTDTQYF | TGTGCCAGCAGTTTATTCCTCCCTTTAGCGGGGGACCGCACAGATACGCAGTATTTT
TRBD1 | TRBJ1-2 | . | TRBV9 | CASSVRGDDVYGYTF | TGTGCCAGCAGCGTCAGGGGGGACGACGTCTATGGCTACACCTTC
. | TRBJ2-1 | . | TRBV5-1 | CASSFQEGNEQFF | TGCGCCAGCAGCTTCCAGGAAGGCAATGAGCAGTTCTTC
TRBD1 | TRBJ2-1 | . | TRBV9 | CASRGQEDNEQFF | TGTGCCAGCAGAGGACAGGAGGACAATGAGCAGTTCTTC
. | TRBJ2-3 | . | TRBV4-2 | CAGSQVYTDTQYF | TGTGCCGGCAGCCAAGTTTATACAGATACGCAGTATTTT
. | TRBJ2-3 | few | TRBV3-1 | CASSQGQGFTDTQYF | TGTGCCAGCAGCCAAGGGCAGGGATTCACAGATACGCAGTATTTT
. | TRBJ1-1 | . | TRBV2 | CASGSPLETEAFF | TGTGCCAGCGGGAGTCCCTTGGAGACTGAAGCTTTCTTT
TRBD1 | TRBJ2-4 | . | TRBV3-1 | CASSSRDRRVKQYF | TGTGCCAGCAGCTCCCGGGACAGGAGGGTGAAGCAGTACTTC
. | TRBJ2-7 | . | TRBV20-1 | CRASTGLYEQYF | TGCAGGGCTAGTACAGGGTTATACGAGCAGTACTTC
. | TRBJ2-3 | . | TRBV6-1 | CASSELVRGTDTQYF | TGTGCCAGCAGTGAATTGGTCAGGGGCACAGATACGCAGTATTTT
. | TRBJ2-6 | many | TRBV6-2/TRBV6-3 | CASRPSGANVLTF | TGCGCCAGCAGACCCTCTGGGGCCAACGTCCTGACTTTC
TRBD1 | TRBJ1-4 | . | TRBV15 | CATSRAGTDEKLFF | TGTGCCACCAGCAGGGCCGGGACAGATGAAAAACTGTTTTTT
. | TRBJ1-1 | few | TRBV4-1 | CASSQADRLNTEAFF | TGCGCCAGCAGCCAAGCGGACAGACTGAACACTGAAGCTTTCTTT
. | TRBJ2-7 | few | TRBV7-2 | CASSFQQDYEQYF | TGTGCCAGCAGCTTCCAACAGGACTACGAGCAGTACTTC
. | TRBJ2-2 | . | TRBV24-1 | CATADFANTGELFF | TGTGCCACCGCTGACTTCGCGAACACCGGGGAGCTGTTTTTT
. | TRBJ2-3 | few | TRBV4-3 | CASSQGGDSSTDTQYF | TGCGCCAGCAGCCAGGGGGGCGACTCTAGCACAGATACGCAGTATTTT
TRBD2 | TRBJ2-3 | . | TRBV12-3/TRBV12-4 | CASSLVAGGTSSTDTQYF | TGTGCCAGCAGTTTAGTAGCGGGGGGAACTTCTAGCACAGATACGCAGTATTTT
TRBD2 | TRBJ2-4 | few | TRBV20-1 | CSARDRTSGVVGIQYF | TGCAGTGCTAGAGATCGAACTAGCGGGGTGGTGGGCATTCAGTACTTC
. | TRBJ1-1 | . | TRBV7-8 | CANSLYSRAALTEAFF | TGTGCCAACAGCTTATATAGTCGAGCGGCCCTAACTGAAGCTTTCTTT
TRBD1 | TRBJ2-3 | . | TRBV20-1 | CSARSLEGAYSDTQYF | TGCAGTGCTAGGTCCCTAGAGGGGGCTTATTCAGATACGCAGTATTTT
. | TRBJ1-4 | . | TRBV12-3/TRBV12-4 | CASGRGGNEKLFF | TGTGCCAGCGGGAGGGGGGGGAATGAAAAACTGTTTTTT
. | TRBJ1-1 | . | TRBV20-1 | CGLGFLNTEAFF | TGCGGGTTGGGGTTTTTGAACACTGAAGCTTTCTTT
. | TRBJ1-1 | few | TRBV11-2 | CASSLDCRRGPFKVKYTEAFF | TGTGCCAGCAGCTTAGATTGCAGGAGGGGACCCTTCAAAGTTAAGTACACTGAAGCTTTCTTT
TRBD2 | TRBJ2-1 | . | TRBV4-3 | CASSHSGGTEQFF | TGCGCCAGCAGCCACTCGGGGGGGACTGAGCAGTTCTTC
TRBD2 | TRBJ2-7 | . | TRBV6-1 | CASSQTDGLAAYEQYF | TGTGCCAGCAGTCAAACGGACGGACTAGCTGCCTACGAGCAGTACTTC
TRBD1 | TRBJ1-1 | . | TRBV7-2 | CASRAPGQGAYGAFF | TGTGCCAGCAGGGCACCGGGACAGGGGGCATACGGCGCTTTCTTT